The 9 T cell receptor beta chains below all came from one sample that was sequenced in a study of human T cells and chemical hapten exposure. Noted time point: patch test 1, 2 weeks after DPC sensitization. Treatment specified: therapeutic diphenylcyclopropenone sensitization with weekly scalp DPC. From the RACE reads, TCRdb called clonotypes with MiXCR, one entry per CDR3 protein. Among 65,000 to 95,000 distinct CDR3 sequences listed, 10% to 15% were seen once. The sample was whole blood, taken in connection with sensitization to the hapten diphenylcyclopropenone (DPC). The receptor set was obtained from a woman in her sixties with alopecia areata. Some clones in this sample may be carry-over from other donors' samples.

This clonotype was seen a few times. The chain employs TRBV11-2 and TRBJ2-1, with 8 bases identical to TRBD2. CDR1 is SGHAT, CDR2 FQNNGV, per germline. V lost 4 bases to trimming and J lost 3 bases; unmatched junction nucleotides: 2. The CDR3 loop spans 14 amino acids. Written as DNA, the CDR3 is TGTGCCAGCAGCTCACTAGCGGACTACAATGAGCAGTTCTTC. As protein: CASSSLADYNEQFF.

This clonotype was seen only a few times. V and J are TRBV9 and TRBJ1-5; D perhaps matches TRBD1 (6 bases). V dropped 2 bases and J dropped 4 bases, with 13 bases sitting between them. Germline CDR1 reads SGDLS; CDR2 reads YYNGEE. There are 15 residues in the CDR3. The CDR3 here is CASSVSGAGNQPQHF. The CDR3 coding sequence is TGTGCCAGCAGCGTTTCAGGGGCGGGGAATCAGCCCCAGCATTTT. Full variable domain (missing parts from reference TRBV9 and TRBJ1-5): DSGVTQTPKHLITATGQRVTLRCSPRSGDLSVYWYQQSLDQGLQFLIQYYNGEERAKGNILERFSAQQFPDLHSELNLSSLELGDSALYFCASSVSGAGNQPQHFGDGTRLSIL.

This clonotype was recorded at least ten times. This chain's CDR3 is CASSQDLWGTGARPQHF. The DNA for the CDR3 is TGCGCCAGCAGCCAAGATCTCTGGGGGACAGGGGCCAGGCCCCAGCATTTT. The genes are TRBV4-1 and TRBJ1-5; 10 nucleotides match TRBD1. V was pared by 0 bases and J by 9 bases, with 11 bases of the junction left unmatched. Germline V gene sequence: CDR1 MGHRA, CDR2 YSYEKL. The CDR3 has 17 residues.

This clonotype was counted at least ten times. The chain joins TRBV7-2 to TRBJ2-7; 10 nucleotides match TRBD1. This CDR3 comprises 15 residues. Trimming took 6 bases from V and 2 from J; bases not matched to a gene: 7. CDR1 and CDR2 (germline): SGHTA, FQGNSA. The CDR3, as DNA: TGTGCCAGCAGAATTGGACAGGGGGGGACCTACGAGCAGTACTTC. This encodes CASRIGQGGTYEQYF. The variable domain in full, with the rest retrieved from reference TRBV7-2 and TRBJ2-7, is GAGVSQSPSNKVTEKGKDVELRCDPISGHTALYWYRQSLGQGLEFLIYFQGNSAPDKSGLPSDRFSAERTGGSVSTLTIQRTQQEDSAVYLCASRIGQGGTYEQYFGPGTRLTVT.

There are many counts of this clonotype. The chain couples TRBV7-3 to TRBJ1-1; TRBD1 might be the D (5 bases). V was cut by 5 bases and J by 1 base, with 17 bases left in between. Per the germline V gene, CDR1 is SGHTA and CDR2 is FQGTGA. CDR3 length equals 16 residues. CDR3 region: CASSPSGGLTNTEAFF. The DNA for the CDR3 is TGTGCCAGCAGCCCCAGTGGGGGACTCACGAACACTGAAGCTTTCTTT.

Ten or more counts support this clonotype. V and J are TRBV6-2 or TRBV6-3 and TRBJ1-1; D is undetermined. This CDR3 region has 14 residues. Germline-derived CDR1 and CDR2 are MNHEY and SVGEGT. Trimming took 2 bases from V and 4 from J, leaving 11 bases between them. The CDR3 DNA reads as TGTGCCAGCAGTTACGAAGGGAGGAGCACTGAAGCTTTCTTT. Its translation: CASSYEGRSTEAFF.

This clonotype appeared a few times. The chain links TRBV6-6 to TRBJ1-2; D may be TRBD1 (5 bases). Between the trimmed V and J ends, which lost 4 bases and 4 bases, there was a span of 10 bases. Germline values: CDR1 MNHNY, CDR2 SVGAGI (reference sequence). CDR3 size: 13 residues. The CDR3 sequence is CASSSQGGYGYTF. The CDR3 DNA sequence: TGTGCCAGCAGTTCCCAGGGTGGCTATGGCTACACCTTC.

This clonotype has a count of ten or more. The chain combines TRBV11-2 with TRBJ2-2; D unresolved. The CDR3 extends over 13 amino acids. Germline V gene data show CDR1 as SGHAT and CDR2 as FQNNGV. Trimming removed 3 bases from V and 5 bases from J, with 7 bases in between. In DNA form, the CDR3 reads TGTGCCAGCAGCTTCTGGGGAACCGGGGAGCTGTTTTTT. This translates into CASSFWGTGELFF.

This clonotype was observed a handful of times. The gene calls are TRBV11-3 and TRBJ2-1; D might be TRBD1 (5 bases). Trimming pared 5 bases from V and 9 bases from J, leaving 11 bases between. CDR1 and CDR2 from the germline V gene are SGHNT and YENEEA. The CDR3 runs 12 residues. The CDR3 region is CASSQPGSEQFF. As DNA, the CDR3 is TGTGCCAGCAGCCAACCAGGGTCTGAGCAGTTCTTC. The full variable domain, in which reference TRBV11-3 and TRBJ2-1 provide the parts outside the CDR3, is EAGVVQSPRYKIIEKKQPVAFWCNPISGHNTLYWYLQNLGQGPELLIRYENEEAVDDSQLPKDRFSAERLKGVDSTLKIQPAELGDSAVYLCASSQPGSEQFFGPGTRLTVL.